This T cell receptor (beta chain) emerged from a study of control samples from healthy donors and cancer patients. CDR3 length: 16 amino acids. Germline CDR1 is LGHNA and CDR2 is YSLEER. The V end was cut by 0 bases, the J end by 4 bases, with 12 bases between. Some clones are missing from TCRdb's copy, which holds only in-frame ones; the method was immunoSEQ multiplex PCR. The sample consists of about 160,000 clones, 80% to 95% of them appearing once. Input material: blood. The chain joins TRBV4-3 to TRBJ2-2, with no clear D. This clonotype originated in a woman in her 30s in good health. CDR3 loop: CASSQDARSLTGELFF. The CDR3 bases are TGCGCCAGCAGCCAAGATGCGCGGAGCCTCACCGGGGAGCTGTTTTTT.